The 19 T cell receptor beta chains given below trace back to one sample, sequenced in a study of blood T cell repertoires in COVID-19. Measured with immunoSEQ multiplex PCR; TCRdb has only the in-frame clones, and not every one. The sample consists of 310,000 or so clones, 83% of them appearing once. The specimen sequenced was peripheral blood. The origin of the receptors is a woman aged 50 to 60 with acute or convalescent COVID-19.

V is TRBV6-6 and J is TRBJ1-1; D gene ambiguous. Germline V gene lookup returns CDR1 MNHNY and CDR2 SVGAGI (reference sequence). Between the trimmed V and J ends, which lost 6 bases and 6 bases, there was a span of 8 bases. The CDR3 runs 11 residues. The CDR3 protein is CASRAPPEAFF. CDR3 in DNA: TGTGCCAGCAGAGCCCCACCTGAAGCTTTCTTT.

This clone was detected only a few times. The chain recombines TRBV6-6 with TRBJ2-2; the D gene is possibly TRBD2 (6 bases). Looked up from germline, CDR1 is MNHNY and CDR2 is SVGAGI (reference sequence). CDR3 length: 16 amino acids. The V end lost 2 bases, the J end lost 6 bases, and 16 bases lay between the germline ends. CDR3 bases: TGTGCCAGCAGTTACGGGAATCCCGGGAGCCCCGGGGAGCTGTTTTTT. Translation gives CASSYGNPGSPGELFF.

The chain recombines TRBV6-5 with TRBJ2-7; TRBD1 matches at 7 bases. Trimming took 5 bases from V and 4 from J; bases not matched to a gene: 11. CDR3 length equals 15 residues. Germline lookup yields CDR1 MNHEY and CDR2 SVGAGI. The CDR3 reads CASSPPLGQTYEQYF. In DNA form, the CDR3 reads TGTGCCAGCAGTCCTCCTCTGGGACAGACTTACGAGCAGTACTTC.

The genes are TRBV5-1 and TRBJ2-1; 13 positions agree with TRBD2. The CDR3 runs to 15 residues. The V gene end was trimmed by 4 bases and the J gene end by 10 bases; junction bases not matched to a gene: 8. Germline V gene sequence: CDR1 SGHRS, CDR2 YFSETQ. The CDR3 nucleotides are TGCGCCAGCAGCCTAACTAGCGGGGGGGCCCTAGAGCAGTTCTTC. Protein sequence: CASSLTSGGALEQFF.

This chain joins TRBV3-1 (or the pseudogene TRBV3-2) and TRBJ2-2; possibly TRBD2 for D (6 bases). The CDR3 spans 16 residues. V lost 2 bases, J lost 1 base, and 11 bases lay in between. Germline V lookup: CDR1 LGHDT, CDR2 YNNKEL (reference sequence). CDR3 protein: CASSQTPGENTGELFF. The CDR3 bases are TGTGCCAGCAGCCAAACGCCGGGGGAGAACACCGGGGAGCTGTTTTTT.

The rearrangement uses TRBV30 and TRBJ2-2; the match to TRBD2 covers 11 bases. The V segment lost 1 base and the J segment 1 base; nucleotides outside the gene matches: 2. The CDR3 extends over 16 amino acids. In germline, CDR1 is GTSNPN, CDR2 SVGIG (reference sequence). This CDR3 reads CAWSGGTSGNTGELFF. In DNA, the CDR3 is TGTGCCTGGAGTGGAGGGACTAGCGGGAACACCGGGGAGCTGTTTTTT.

The chain links TRBV27 to TRBJ2-1; TRBD2 might be the D (6 bases). The CDR3 length is 13 residues. CDR1 and CDR2 from the germline V gene are MNHEY and SMNVEV (reference sequence). Trimming took 5 bases from V and 2 from J, leaving 7 bases between them. CDR3: CASSPSAYNEQFF. The CDR3 DNA reads TGTGCCAGCAGTCCTAGCGCCTACAATGAGCAGTTCTTC.

This chain connects TRBV7-2 to TRBJ2-2; D possibly corresponds to TRBD1 (5 bases). CDR3 length: 15 amino acids. The germline V gene has CDR1 SGHTA and CDR2 FQGNSA. Trimming removed 2 bases at V and 0 bases at J, with 7 bases between. CDR3 region: CASSLLTANTGELFF. The CDR3 region has the DNA TGTGCCAGCAGCTTATTGACAGCGAACACCGGGGAGCTGTTTTTT.

The chain combines TRBV12-5 with TRBJ1-1; 7 bases align to TRBD1. After removal of 2 bases from V and 6 bases from J, the junction contained 15 bases not matched to a gene. CDR1 is LGHNT, CDR2 FRNRAP, per germline. The CDR3 extends over 17 amino acids. The CDR3 coding sequence is TGTGCTAGTGGTTTGACTTCTCTACCGGGACAGAGATCTGAAGCTTTCTTT. Translating gives CASGLTSLPGQRSEAFF.

V is TRBV4-2 and J is TRBJ2-7; 11 bases agree with TRBD1. With V trimmed by 7 bases and J by 6 bases, 14 bases remained unmatched. CDR1 LGHNA and CDR2 YNFKEQ come from the germline V gene. There are 16 residues in the CDR3. CDR3 nucleotide sequence: TGTGCCAGCACCCTGGAAAGGGACAGGGGGTCCGCCGAGCAGTACTTC. Its translation is CASTLERDRGSAEQYF.

This rearrangement joins TRBV4-2 to TRBJ2-3, with D perhaps TRBD2 (5 bases). The germline gives CDR1 LGHNA, CDR2 YNFKEQ. The CDR3 extends over 18 amino acids. The ends were cut back, 1 base at V and 0 bases at J, with 17 bases in the middle. The CDR3 DNA reads as TGTGCCAGCAGCCAAGGTCAGTCGGCGGGTCCAAGCACAGATACGCAGTATTTT. Protein: CASSQGQSAGPSTDTQYF.

The chain recombines TRBV30 with TRBJ1-1, with D possibly being TRBD1 (5 bases). The V end lost 5 bases, the J end lost 7 bases, and 14 bases lay between the germline ends. Germline CDR1 reads GTSNPN; CDR2 reads SVGIG (reference sequence). This CDR3 has 12 residues. The chain's CDR3 is CAWGRRTNEAFF. The CDR3 coding sequence is TGTGCCTGGGGGCGAAGGACAAATGAAGCTTTCTTT.

The CDR3 DNA sequence: TGTGCCAGCAGCGTAGCGGACTTGGGCAGATTCACCGGGGAGCTGTTTTTT. This gives the protein CASSVADLGRFTGELFF. The chain links TRBV9 to TRBJ2-2; D might be TRBD2 (5 bases). The germline V and J ends were trimmed by 0 bases and 4 bases, with 16 bases remaining between them. The CDR3 is 17 residues long. From germline, CDR1 is SGDLS and CDR2 YYNGEE.

The gene calls are TRBV6-5 and TRBJ2-7; 8 nucleotides line up with TRBD1. V gave up 6 bases and J gave up 1 base; unmatched junction bases: 5. The CDR3 sequence is 14 residues long. Germline assignment: CDR1 MNHEY and CDR2 SVGAGI. CDR3: CASRHDRGSYEQYV. In DNA, the CDR3 is TGTGCCAGCAGACATGACAGGGGTTCCTACGAGCAGTACGTC.

The chain uses TRBV5-1 and TRBJ1-4; D is unclear. The CDR3 has 14 residues. The germline V and J ends were trimmed by 4 bases and 5 bases, with 12 bases remaining between them. Per the germline V gene, CDR1 is SGHRS and CDR2 is YFSETQ. The CDR3 sequence is CASSPGRENEKLFF. CDR3 sequence (DNA): TGCGCCAGCAGCCCTGGGAGGGAAAATGAAAAACTGTTTTTT.

CDR3 DNA: TGTGCCAGCAGCCAAGCTAGCTATGGCTACACCTTC. Amino acid sequence: CASSQASYGYTF. The rearrangement links TRBV3-1 (or the pseudogene TRBV3-2) to TRBJ1-2; D is undetermined. CDR1 is LGHDT and CDR2 is YNNKEL in the germline V gene (reference sequence). The V end was cut by 1 base, the J end by 4 bases, with 4 bases between. This CDR3 contains 12 residues.

The chain joins TRBV2 to TRBJ2-4; tentative D call: TRBD2 (5 bases). The CDR3 runs 14 residues. Looked up from germline, CDR1 is SNHLY and CDR2 is FYNNEI. V lost 3 bases to trimming and J lost 4 bases, with 10 bases between them. CDR3 in amino acids: CASSDRRSKNIQYF. The CDR3 bases are TGTGCCAGCAGTGATCGGAGGAGTAAAAACATTCAGTACTTC.

This rearrangement joins TRBV2 to TRBJ2-5; 8 nucleotides match TRBD2. Germline CDR1 is SNHLY and CDR2 is FYNNEI. The CDR3 has 15 residues. V shed 2 bases and J 5 bases; nucleotides not matched to a gene: 7. The CDR3 reads CASSESTSGRETQYF. DNA for the CDR3: TGTGCCAGCAGTGAATCTACTAGCGGAAGGGAGACCCAGTACTTC.

This chain links TRBV7-2 with TRBJ1-5; tentative D call: TRBD1 (5 bases). Per germline, CDR1 SGHTA and CDR2 FQGNSA. Trimming pared 1 base from V and 5 bases from J, leaving 12 bases between. The CDR3 runs 15 residues. In DNA form, the CDR3 reads TGTGCCAGCAGCTTAGGCCTCGGGGGGGATCAGCCCCAGCATTTT. Protein: CASSLGLGGDQPQHF.